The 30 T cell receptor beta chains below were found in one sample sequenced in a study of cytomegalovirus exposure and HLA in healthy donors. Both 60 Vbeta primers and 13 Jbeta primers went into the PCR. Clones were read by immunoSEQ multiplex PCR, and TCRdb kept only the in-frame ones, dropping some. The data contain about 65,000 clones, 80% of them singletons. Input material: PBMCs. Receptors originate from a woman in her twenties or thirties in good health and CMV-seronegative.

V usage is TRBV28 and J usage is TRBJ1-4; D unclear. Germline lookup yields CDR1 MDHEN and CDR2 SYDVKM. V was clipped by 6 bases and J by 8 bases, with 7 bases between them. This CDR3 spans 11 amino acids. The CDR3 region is CASRGVEKLFF. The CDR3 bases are TGTGCCAGCAGGGGAGTAGAAAAACTGTTTTTT.

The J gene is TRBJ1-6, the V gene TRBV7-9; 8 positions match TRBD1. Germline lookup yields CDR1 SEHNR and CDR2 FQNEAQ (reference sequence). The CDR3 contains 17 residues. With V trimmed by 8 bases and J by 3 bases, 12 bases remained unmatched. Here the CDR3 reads CASGDGQGAVYNSPLHF. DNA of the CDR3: TGTGCCAGCGGAGACGGACAGGGAGCAGTCTATAATTCACCCCTCCACTTT.

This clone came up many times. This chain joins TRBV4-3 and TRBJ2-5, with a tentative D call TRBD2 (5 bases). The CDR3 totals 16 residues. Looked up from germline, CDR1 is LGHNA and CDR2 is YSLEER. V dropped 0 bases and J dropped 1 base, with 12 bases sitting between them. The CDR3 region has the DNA TGCGCCAGCAGCCAAGATAGAGGGCAGGTCCAAGAGACCCAGTACTTC. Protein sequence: CASSQDRGQVQETQYF.

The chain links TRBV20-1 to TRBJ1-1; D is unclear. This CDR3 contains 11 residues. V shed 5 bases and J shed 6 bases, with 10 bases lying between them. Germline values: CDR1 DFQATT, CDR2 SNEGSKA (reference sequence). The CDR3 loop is CSAREGPEAFF. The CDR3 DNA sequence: TGCAGTGCTCGGGAGGGCCCTGAAGCTTTCTTT.

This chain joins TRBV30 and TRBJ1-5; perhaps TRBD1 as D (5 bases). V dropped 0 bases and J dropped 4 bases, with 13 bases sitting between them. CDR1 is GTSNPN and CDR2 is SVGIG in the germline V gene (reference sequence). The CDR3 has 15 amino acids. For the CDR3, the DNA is TGTGCCTGGAGTGTCCAGGGAGGGCAGAATCAGCCCCAGCATTTT. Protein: CAWSVQGGQNQPQHF.

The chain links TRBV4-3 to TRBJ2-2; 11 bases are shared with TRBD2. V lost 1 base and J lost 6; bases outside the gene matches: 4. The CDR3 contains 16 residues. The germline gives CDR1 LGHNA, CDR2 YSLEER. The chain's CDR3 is CASSQVLAGVPGELFF. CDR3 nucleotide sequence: TGCGCCAGCAGCCAAGTACTAGCGGGAGTCCCCGGGGAGCTGTTTTTT.

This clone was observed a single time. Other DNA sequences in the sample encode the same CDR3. The CDR3 region has the DNA TGTGCCAGCAGTTCGGACAGGGGGAATCAGCCCCAGCATTTT. Protein product: CASSSDRGNQPQHF. The J gene is TRBJ1-5, the V gene TRBV6-5, with 10 bases that match TRBD1. The V and J ends lost 4 bases and 4 bases, in that order; junction bases with no gene match: 1. The CDR3 is 14 residues long. Per the germline V gene, CDR1 is MNHEY and CDR2 is SVGAGI.

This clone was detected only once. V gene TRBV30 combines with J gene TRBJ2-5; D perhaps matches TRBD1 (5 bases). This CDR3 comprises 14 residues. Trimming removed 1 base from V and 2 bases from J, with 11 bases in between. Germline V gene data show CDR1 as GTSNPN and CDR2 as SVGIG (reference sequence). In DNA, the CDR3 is TGTGCCTGGAGTGGAAGGGGCCAACAAGAGACCCAGTACTTC. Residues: CAWSGRGQQETQYF.

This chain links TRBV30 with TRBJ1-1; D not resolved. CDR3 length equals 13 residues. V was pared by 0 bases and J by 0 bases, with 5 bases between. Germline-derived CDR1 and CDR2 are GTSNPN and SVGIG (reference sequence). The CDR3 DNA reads TGTGCCTGGAGTGTGAGTATGAACACTGAAGCTTTCTTT. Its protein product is CAWSVSMNTEAFF.

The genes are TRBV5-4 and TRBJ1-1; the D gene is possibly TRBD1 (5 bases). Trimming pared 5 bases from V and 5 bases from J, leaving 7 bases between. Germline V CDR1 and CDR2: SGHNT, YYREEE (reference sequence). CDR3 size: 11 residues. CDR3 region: CASRSGTEAFF. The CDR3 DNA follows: TGTGCCAGCAGGTCAGGGACTGAAGCTTTCTTT. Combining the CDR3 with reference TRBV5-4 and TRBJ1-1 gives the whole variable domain ETGVTQSPTHLIKTRGQQVTLRCSSQSGHNTVSWYQQALGQGPQFIFQYYREEENGRGNFPPRFSGLQFPNYSSELNVNALELDDSALYLCASRSGTEAFFGQGTRLTVV.

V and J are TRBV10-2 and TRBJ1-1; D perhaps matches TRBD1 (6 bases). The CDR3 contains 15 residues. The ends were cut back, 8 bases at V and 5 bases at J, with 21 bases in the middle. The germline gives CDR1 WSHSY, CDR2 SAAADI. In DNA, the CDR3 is TGCGCCAGCGTGATTTCCCCCACAGGGCGTACTGAAGCTTTCTTT. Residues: CASVISPTGRTEAFF.

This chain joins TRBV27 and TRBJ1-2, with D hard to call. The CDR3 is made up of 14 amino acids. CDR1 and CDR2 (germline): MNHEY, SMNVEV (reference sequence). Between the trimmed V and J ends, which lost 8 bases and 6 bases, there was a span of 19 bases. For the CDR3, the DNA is TGTGCCAGCCAGCAAAGAAGAGGGCTGGATGGCTACACCTTC. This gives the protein CASQQRRGLDGYTF.

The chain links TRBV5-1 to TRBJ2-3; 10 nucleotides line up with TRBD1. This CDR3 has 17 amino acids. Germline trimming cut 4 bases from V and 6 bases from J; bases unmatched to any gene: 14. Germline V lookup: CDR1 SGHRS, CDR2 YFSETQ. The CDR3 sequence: CASSPRSDRGILDTQYF. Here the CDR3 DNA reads TGCGCCAGCAGCCCCCGTTCGGACAGGGGGATTCTCGATACGCAGTATTTT.

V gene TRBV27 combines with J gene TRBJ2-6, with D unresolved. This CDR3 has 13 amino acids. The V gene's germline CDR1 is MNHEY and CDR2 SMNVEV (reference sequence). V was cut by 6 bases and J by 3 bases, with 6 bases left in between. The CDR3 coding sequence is TGTGCCAGCAGCCTAGGTGGGGCCAACGTCCTGACTTTC. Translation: CASSLGGANVLTF.

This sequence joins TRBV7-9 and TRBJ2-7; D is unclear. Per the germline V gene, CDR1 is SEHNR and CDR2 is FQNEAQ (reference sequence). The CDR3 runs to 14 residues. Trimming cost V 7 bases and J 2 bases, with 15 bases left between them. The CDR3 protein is CASTPSTEPYEQYF. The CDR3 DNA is TGTGCCAGCACCCCGTCAACGGAGCCCTACGAGCAGTACTTC.

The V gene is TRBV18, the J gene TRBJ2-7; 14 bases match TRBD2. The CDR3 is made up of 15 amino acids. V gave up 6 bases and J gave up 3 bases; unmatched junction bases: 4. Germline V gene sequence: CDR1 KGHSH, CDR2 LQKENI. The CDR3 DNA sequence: TGTGCCAGCTCGCCGGGACTAGCGGGAGACTACGAGCAGTACTTC. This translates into CASSPGLAGDYEQYF.

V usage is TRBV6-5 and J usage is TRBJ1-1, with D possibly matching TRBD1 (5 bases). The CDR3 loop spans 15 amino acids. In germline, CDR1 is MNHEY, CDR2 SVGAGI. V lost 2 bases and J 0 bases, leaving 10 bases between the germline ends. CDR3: CASSYQGYMNTEAFF. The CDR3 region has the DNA TGTGCCAGCAGTTACCAGGGCTACATGAACACTGAAGCTTTCTTT.

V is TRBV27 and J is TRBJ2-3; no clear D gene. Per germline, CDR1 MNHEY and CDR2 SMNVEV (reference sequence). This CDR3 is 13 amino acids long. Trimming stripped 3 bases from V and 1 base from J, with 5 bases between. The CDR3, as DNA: TGTGCCAGCAGTTTGTCAGGCACAGATACGCAGTATTTT. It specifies CASSLSGTDTQYF.

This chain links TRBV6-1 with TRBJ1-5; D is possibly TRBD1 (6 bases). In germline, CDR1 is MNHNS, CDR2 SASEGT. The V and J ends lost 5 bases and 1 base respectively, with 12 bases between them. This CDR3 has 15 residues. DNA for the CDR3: TGTGCCAGCAGTCCAGGGGCTGTGAGCAATCAGCCCCAGCATTTT. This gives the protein CASSPGAVSNQPQHF.

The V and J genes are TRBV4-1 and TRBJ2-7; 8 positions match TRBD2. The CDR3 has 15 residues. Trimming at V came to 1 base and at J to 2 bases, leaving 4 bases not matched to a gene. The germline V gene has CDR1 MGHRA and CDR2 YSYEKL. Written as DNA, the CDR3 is TGCGCCAGCAGCCAAGCGCGACTAGCGCCCTACGAGCAGTACTTC. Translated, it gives CASSQARLAPYEQYF.

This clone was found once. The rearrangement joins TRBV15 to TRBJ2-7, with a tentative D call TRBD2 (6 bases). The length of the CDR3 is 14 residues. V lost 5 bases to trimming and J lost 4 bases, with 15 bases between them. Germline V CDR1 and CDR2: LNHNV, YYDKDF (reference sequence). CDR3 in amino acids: CATSLRLDGYEQYF. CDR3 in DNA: TGTGCCACCAGCCTTCGACTAGATGGGTACGAGCAGTACTTC.

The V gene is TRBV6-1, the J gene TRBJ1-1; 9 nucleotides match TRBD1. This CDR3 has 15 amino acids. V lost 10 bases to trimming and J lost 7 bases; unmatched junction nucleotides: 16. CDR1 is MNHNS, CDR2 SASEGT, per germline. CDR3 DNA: TGTGCCACCCAACCACCGGACAGGGGATATGGTGAAGCTTTCTTT. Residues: CATQPPDRGYGEAFF.

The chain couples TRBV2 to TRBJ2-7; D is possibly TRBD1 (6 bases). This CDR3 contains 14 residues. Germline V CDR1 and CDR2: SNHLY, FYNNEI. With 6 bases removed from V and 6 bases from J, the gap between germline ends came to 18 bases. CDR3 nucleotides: TGTGCCAGCAGACTGACAGGAGGAGCCGTCGAGCAGTACTTC. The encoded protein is CASRLTGGAVEQYF.

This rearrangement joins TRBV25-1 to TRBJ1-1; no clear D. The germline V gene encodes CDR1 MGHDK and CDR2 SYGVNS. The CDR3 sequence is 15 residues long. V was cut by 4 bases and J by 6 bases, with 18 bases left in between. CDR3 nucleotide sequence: TGTGCCAGCAGTGCCCGACAAGGTGGGCGCGCTGAAGCTTTCTTT. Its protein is CASSARQGGRAEAFF.

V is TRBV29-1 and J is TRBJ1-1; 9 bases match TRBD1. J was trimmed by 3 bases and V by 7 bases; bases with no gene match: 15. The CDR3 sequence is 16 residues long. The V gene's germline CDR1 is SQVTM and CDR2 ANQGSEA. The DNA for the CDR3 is TGCAGCGGCCGAAACCTTACCGGGACAGGGCACACTGAAGCTTTCTTT. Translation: CSGRNLTGTGHTEAFF.

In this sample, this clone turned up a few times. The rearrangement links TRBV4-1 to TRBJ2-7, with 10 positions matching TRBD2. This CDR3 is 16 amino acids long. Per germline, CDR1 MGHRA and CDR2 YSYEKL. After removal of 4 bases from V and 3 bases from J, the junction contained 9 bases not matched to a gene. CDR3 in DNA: TGCGCCAGCAGCCCCGAACCGGGACTAGCGTACTACGAGCAGTACTTC. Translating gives CASSPEPGLAYYEQYF.

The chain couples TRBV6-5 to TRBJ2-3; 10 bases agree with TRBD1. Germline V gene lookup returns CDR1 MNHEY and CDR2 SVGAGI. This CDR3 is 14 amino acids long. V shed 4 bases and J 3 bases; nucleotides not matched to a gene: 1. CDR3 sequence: CASSSGQGTDTQYF. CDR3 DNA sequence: TGTGCCAGCAGTTCGGGACAGGGGACAGATACGCAGTATTTT.

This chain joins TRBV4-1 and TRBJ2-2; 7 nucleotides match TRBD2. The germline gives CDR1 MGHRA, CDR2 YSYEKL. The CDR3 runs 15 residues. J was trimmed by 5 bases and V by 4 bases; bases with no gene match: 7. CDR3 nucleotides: TGCGCCAGCAGCCTAGGCGGGAGTTTGACCGGGGAGCTGTTTTTT. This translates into CASSLGGSLTGELFF.

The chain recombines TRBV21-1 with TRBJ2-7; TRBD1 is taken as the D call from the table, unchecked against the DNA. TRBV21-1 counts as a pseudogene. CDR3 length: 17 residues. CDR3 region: CASTETGKKEGTYEQYF. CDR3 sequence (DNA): TGTGCCAGCACCGAGACAGGGAAAAAGGAAGGGACCTACGAGCAGTACTTC.

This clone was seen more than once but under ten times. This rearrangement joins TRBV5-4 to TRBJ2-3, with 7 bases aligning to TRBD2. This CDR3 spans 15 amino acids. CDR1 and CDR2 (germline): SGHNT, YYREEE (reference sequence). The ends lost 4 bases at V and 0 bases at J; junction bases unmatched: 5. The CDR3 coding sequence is TGTGCCAGCAGCCTGGGGGGGGTGAGCACAGATACGCAGTATTTT. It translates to CASSLGGVSTDTQYF. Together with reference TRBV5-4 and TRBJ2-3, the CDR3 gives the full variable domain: ETGVTQSPTHLIKTRGQQVTLRCSSQSGHNTVSWYQQALGQGPQFIFQYYREEENGRGNFPPRFSGLQFPNYSSELNVNALELDDSALYLCASSLGGVSTDTQYFGPGTRLTVL.